The entry below gives a single T cell receptor beta chain sequence along with its context. The target antigen is unknown. The sample originates from a study of chemoradiotherapy in HPV16-positive cancers. Study-level points and caveats: Non-HPV-specific T cells did not expand in tumors during treatment, whereas candidate HPV-specific clones and E7-related motifs did.

Profiled with immunoSEQ multiplex PCR; TCRdb holds only in-frame clones, not every one. The data contain some 17,000 clones, around nine tenths of them singletons. Germline assignment: CDR1 MNHEY and CDR2 SVGAGI. The CDR3 contains 16 residues. With 0 bases removed from V and 0 bases from J, the gap between germline ends came to 12 bases. The sample here was blood, taken from a patient who underwent chemoradiotherapy. This receptor was obtained from a human donor with HPV-associated anogenital cancer. The chain recombines TRBV6-5 with TRBJ2-7; D is undetermined. The CDR3 here is CASSYSGQSSSYEQYF. DNA of the CDR3: TGTGCCAGCAGTTACTCGGGTCAGTCGTCCTCCTACGAGCAGTACTTC.